This T cell receptor beta chain was observed in a study of control samples from healthy donors and cancer patients. TCRdb keeps only in-frame clones here, not all; method: immunoSEQ multiplex PCR. The table includes around 130,000 clones, 90% detected once. Germline V gene sequence: CDR1 SGHRS, CDR2 YFSETQ. Trimming pared 4 bases from V and 1 base from J, leaving 11 bases between. This CDR3 contains 14 residues. The source of this sequence is a man aged 18 to 29 in good health. Material for sequencing was blood. The rearrangement joins TRBV5-1 to TRBJ1-1; D perhaps matches TRBD1 (5 bases). The DNA of the CDR3 is TGCGCCAGCAGCCCCGGGACTTCGAACACTGAAGCTTTCTTT. Protein product: CASSPGTSNTEAFF.